Described below is a single T cell receptor (beta chain) sequence and its context. Cohort 3 donors were reported recovered after two negative PCRs, clearance, or symptom resolution. Using immunoSEQ multiplex PCR, the repertoire was profiled, and TCRdb retains in-frame clones only, with some absent. The sample includes 250,000 to 300,000 clones, roughly 89% of them seen just once. The sample originates from a study of blood T cell repertoires in COVID-19. Overall study context: COVID-19 samples collected from the United States, Italy and Spain covered acute and convalescent phases.

The CDR3 runs to 15 residues. Germline assignment: CDR1 ENHRY and CDR2 SYGVKD. The J segment lost 4 bases and the V segment lost 4 bases, leaving 7 bases of the junction unmatched. The chain carries TRBV10-3 and TRBJ1-1; TRBD1 agrees at 9 bases. Sequenced sample: PBMCs or T cells enriched from blood (not recorded which). This TCR was recovered from a woman aged 55-69 years who had recovered from COVID-19. Here the CDR3 DNA reads TGTGCCATCAGTGGCACAGGGGGCGAGGGCACTGAAGCTTTCTTT. This codes for CAISGTGGEGTEAFF.